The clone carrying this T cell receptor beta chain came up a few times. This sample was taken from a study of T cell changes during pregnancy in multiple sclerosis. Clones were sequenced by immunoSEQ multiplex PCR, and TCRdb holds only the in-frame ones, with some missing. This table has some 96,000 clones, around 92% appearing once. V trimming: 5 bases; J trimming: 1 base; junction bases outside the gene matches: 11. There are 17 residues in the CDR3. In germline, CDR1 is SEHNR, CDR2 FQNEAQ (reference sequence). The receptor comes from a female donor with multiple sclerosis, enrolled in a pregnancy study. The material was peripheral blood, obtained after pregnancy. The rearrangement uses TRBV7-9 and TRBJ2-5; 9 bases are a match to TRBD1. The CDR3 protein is CASSRPTGTGIQETQYF. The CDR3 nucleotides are TGTGCCAGCAGCCGCCCAACCGGGACAGGGATCCAAGAGACCCAGTACTTC.